The entry that follows covers one T cell receptor (beta chain) sequence. Its specificity is not known. Some clones are missing from TCRdb's copy, which holds only in-frame ones; the method was immunoSEQ multiplex PCR. The profile covers some 200,000 clones, with roughly 91% appearing a single time and about 1% taken by the ten largest. V shed 0 bases and J 4 bases; nucleotides not matched to a gene: 3. Germline values: CDR1 SGHRS, CDR2 YFSETQ. The CDR3 has 15 amino acids. The entry originates in a study of T cell responses to AZD1222 COVID-19 vaccine. Study results and caveats: It was only six AZD1222 recipients who were seropositive at baseline. Clonal diversity may have been underestimated, and the donors were mostly white British, with more females than males.

V gene TRBV5-1 combines with J gene TRBJ2-2; 7 nucleotides agree with TRBD1. The sequence was obtained from an adult in good health. The sequenced sample was peripheral blood, obtained on day 0 of MenACWY control vaccination. The CDR3 nucleotides read TGCGCCAGCAGCTTGGACAGGGGAGTCACCGGGGAGCTGTTTTTT. Translation gives CASSLDRGVTGELFF.